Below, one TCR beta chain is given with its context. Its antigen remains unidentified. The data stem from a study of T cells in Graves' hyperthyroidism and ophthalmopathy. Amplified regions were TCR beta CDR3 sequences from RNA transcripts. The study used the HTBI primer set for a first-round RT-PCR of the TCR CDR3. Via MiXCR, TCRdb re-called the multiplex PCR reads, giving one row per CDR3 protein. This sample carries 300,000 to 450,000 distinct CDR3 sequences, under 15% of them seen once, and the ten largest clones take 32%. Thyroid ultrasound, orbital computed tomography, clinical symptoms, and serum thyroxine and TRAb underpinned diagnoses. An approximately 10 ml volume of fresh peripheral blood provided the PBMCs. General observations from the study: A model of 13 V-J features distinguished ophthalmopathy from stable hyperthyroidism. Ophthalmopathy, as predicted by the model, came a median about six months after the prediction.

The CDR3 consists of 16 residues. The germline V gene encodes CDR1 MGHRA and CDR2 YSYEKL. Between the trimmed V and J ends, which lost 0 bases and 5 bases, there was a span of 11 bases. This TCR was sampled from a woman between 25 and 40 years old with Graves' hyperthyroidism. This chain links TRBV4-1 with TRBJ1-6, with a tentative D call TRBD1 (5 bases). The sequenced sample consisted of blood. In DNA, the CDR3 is TGCGCCAGCAGCCAAGATCAGGGTTTGGATAATTCACCCCTCCACTTT. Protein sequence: CASSQDQGLDNSPLHF.